Presented here are 3 T cell receptor beta chains from one specimen sequenced in a study of long-term antiretroviral therapy in people with HIV. Runs used v3.0 of the immunoSEQ assay and were done at survey level. Profiled with immunoSEQ multiplex PCR; TCRdb holds only in-frame clones, not every one. Found here are 20,000 to 30,000 clones, under 90% of them singletons; the top ten hold about a sixth. Sequencing used unsorted PBMCs, obtained at the start of antiretroviral therapy, before treatment. The receptor set was obtained from a young woman with HIV.

J is TRBJ1-2 and V is TRBV19; 9 bases match TRBD1. The CDR3 contains 14 residues. Germline lookup yields CDR1 LNHDA and CDR2 SQIVND (reference sequence). After removal of 9 bases from V and 7 bases from J, the junction contained 12 bases not matched to a gene. The chain's CDR3 is CASGHRDRDFGYTF. CDR3 in DNA: TGTGCCAGCGGTCACCGGGACAGGGATTTTGGCTACACCTTC.

The V gene is TRBV27, the J gene TRBJ2-3, with unresolved D. Germline assignment: CDR1 MNHEY and CDR2 SMNVEV (reference sequence). CDR3 length: 12 residues. The germline V and J ends were trimmed by 5 bases and 8 bases, with 11 bases remaining between them. The chain's CDR3 is CASSPILGTQYF. The CDR3 coding sequence is TGTGCCAGCAGTCCCATTCTCGGTACGCAGTATTTT.

The chain recombines TRBV6-5 with TRBJ2-7; 7 positions agree with TRBD2. Unmatched junction bases numbered 9, after V lost 7 bases and J lost 6 bases. CDR1 is MNHEY, CDR2 SVGAGI, per germline. The CDR3 has 13 residues. The CDR3 region has the DNA TGTGCCAGCATTCGCAACCCGGGGGGCGAGCAGTACTTC. Its translation is CASIRNPGGEQYF.